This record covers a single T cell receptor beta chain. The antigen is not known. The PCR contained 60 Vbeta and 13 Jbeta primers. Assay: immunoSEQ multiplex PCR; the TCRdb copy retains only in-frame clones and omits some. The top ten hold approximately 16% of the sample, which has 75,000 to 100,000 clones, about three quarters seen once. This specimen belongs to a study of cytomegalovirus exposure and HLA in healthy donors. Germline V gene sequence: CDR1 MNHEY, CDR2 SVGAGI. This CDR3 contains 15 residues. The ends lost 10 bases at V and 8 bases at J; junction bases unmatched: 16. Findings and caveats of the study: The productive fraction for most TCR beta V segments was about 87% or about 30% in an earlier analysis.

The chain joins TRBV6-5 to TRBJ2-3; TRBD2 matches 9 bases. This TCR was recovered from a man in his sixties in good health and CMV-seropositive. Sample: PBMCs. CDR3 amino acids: CATLNGAGGPGTQYF. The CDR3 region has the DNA TGTGCCACCCTGAACGGGGCGGGGGGGCCTGGTACGCAGTATTTT.